This T cell receptor (beta chain) appears in the sequencing data of a study of OX40 agonist ivuxolimab in advanced cancers. The overall study: Patients with hepatocellular carcinoma, melanoma, renal cell or head and neck cancer made up the dose-escalation patients. Findings and limits, study-wide: Undetermined was the antigen specificity of the expanded peripheral T cells. Also showing low normalized T-cell clonal expansion were some of the nonresponders. Some of the lowest clonal expansion was seen in partial responders at 0.1-3.0 mg/kg.

Assay used: immunoSEQ multiplex PCR; TCRdb lists only in-frame clones, some missing. The sample includes approximately 92,000 clones, 84% of them seen just once. With respect to this clone: Its antigen is currently unknown.

The TCR was taken from an adult with an advanced solid tumor such as melanoma, head and neck, liver or kidney cancer. Sample: CD4+ or CD8+ T cells sorted from blood, taken in a trial of the OX40 agonist ivuxolimab.

The CDR3 here is CASSYGDRGGTEAFF. The CDR3 DNA follows: TGTGCCAGCAGTTACGGCGACAGGGGTGGCACTGAAGCTTTCTTT. The chain employs TRBV6-5 and TRBJ1-1, with 8 bases that match TRBD1. The CDR3 totals 15 residues. V was clipped by 2 bases and J by 4 bases; unmatched bases: 6. Per germline, CDR1 MNHEY and CDR2 SVGAGI.